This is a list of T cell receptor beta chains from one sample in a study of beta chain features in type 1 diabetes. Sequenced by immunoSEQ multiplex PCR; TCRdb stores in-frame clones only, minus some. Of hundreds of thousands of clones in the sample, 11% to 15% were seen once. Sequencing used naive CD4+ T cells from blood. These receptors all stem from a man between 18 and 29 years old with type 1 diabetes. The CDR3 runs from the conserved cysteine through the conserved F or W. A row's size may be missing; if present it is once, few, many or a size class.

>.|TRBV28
CASSLGAGMNTEAFF
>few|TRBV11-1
CASSLGAGELFF
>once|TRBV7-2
CASSYRDYGYTF
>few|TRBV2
CASSERLADRTDTQYF
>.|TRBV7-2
CASSLEGEDTQYF
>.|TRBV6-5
CASRTGGRSYEQYF
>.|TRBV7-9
CASSLGGADTQYF
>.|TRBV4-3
CASSQGPRGTEAFF
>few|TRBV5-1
CASSPDTTNTGELFF
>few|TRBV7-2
CASSINLNRDGTEAFF
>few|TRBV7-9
CASSIGQMPSTDTQYF
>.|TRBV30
CAWIRTVNTEAFF
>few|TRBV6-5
CASSYGGTGGTYEQYF
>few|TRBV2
CASTKRDYQETQYF
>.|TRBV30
CAWTKSGDTQYF
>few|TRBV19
CASSITSGRPVHEQFF
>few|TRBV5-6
CASSEWGNQPQHF
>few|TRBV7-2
CASSPQGYNEQFF
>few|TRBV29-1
CSVEETATNEKLFF
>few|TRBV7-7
CASSLGLSLNNEQFF
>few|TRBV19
CASSSGTGVLGEQYF
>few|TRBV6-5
CASSYSFVIDEQYF
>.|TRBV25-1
CASSSPGSVGLDGYTF
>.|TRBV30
CAWQGHAASNEKLFF
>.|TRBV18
CASSPPEMAGGAKNIQYF
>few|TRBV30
CAWSSLSEKLFF
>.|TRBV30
CAWSGTSGGGQETQYF
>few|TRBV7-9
CASSLDSGTPSPYF
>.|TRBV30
CAWSEGGFAPQHF
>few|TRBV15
CATSRDRGRYEQYF
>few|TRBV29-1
CSVVVRAYEEKLFF